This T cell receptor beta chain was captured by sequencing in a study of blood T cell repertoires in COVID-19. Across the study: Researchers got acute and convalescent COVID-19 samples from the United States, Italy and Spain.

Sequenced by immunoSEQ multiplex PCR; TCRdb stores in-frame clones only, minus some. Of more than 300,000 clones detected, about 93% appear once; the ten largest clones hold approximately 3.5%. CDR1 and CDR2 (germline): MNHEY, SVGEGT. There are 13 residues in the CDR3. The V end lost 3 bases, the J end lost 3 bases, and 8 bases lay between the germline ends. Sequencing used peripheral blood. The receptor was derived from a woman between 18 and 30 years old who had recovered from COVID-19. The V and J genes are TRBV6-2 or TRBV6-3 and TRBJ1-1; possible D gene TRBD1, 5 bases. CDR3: CASSYQGYTEAFF. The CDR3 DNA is TGTGCCAGCAGTTATCAGGGCTACACTGAAGCTTTCTTT.